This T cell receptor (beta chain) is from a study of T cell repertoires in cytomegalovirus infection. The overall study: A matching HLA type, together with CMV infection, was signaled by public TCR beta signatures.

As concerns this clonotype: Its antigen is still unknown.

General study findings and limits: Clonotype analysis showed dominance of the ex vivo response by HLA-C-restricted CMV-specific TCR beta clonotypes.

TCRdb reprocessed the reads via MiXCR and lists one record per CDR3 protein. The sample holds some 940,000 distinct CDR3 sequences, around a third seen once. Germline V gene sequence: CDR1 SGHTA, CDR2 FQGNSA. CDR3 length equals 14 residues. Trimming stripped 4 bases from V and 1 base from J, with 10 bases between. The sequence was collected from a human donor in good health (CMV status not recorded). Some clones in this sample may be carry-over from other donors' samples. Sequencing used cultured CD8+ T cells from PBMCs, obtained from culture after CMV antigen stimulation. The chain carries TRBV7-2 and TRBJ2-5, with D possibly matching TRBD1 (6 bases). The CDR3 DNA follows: TGTGCCAGCAGCTACCCGACAGGCCAAGAGACCCAGTACTTC. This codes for CASSYPTGQETQYF.